This T cell receptor beta chain was documented in a study of immune characterization of retroperitoneal liposarcoma. Each CDR3 protein gets one entry after TCRdb re-called the PCR reads with MiXCR. The data contain some 6,600 distinct CDR3 sequences, 25% to 30% of them singletons. The CDR3 contains 14 residues. The germline CDR1 and CDR2 sequences are SGHNT and YYREEE (reference sequence). The gene calls are TRBV5-4 and TRBJ2-5; D not resolved. Gene TRBJ2-1 matches the end of the DNA better, so the J call may be wrong. The sequence derives from a female donor with retroperitoneal liposarcoma. Sequencing was performed on tumor tissue. In DNA form, the CDR3 reads TGTGCCAGCAGCTTTCAGACAAGTCCCGGTGAGCAGTTCTTC. This translates into CASSFQTSPGEQFF.